The entry below describes one T cell receptor (beta chain). Its antigen is unknown. These data are taken from a study of regulatory T cells in long-lasting Graves disease. Sequencing libraries for TCR beta were prepared with iRepertoire HTBI primers and Arm-PCR of CDR3 regions. TCRdb itself ran the multiplex PCR reads through MiXCR, one entry per CDR3 protein. The table shows more than 400,000 distinct CDR3 sequences, with 15% to 20% occurring only once. Whole-study findings and limits: Newly diagnosed patients had higher TCR diversity than persistent Graves' patients did. Only peripheral blood was studied, not thyroid tissue.

Per the germline V gene, CDR1 is LNHDA and CDR2 is SQIVND (reference sequence). V was pared by 5 bases and J by 9 bases, with 6 bases of the junction left unmatched. This CDR3 comprises 14 residues. Regarding time point: newly diagnosed GD, antithyroid drugs for less than 3 months. The authors made the TCR library using RNA they extracted from PBMCs. The sample was also reused in another study, on T cells in Graves' hyperthyroidism and ophthalmopathy. That study adds: Most clonotypes that expanded in the thyroid above 0.001 also showed up in blood. Stable hyperthyroidism was told apart from ophthalmopathy by a model built on 13 V-J features.

This sequence was found in a man aged 35 to 55 with Graves disease. The chain employs TRBV19 and TRBJ2-1, with 11 bases fitting TRBD2. Source: peripheral blood mononuclear cells (PBMCs), taken at new diagnosis, from a patient treated with antithyroid drugs. CDR3 sequence (DNA): TGTGCCAGTAGTTTACTAGCGGGAGCCCCTGAGCAGTTCTTC. This sequence encodes CASSLLAGAPEQFF. The complete variable domain, with remaining parts taken from reference TRBV19 and TRBJ2-1, reads DGGITQSPKYLFRKEGQNVTLSCEQNLNHDAMYWYRQDPGQGLRLIYYSQIVNDFQKGDIAEGYSVSREKKESFPLTVTSAQKNPTAFYLCASSLLAGAPEQFFGPGTRLTVL.